Following are 12 T cell receptor beta chains from one sample sequenced in a study of blood T cell repertoires in COVID-19 (TCRdb year 2020). Library preparation employed the immunoSEQ multiplex PCR assay. This immuneACCESS table, as held by TCRdb, lists in-frame sequences with V and J called but not all clones. Of the missing ones, under half trace to an unresolved V gene in checked studies; the others have no known cause. Across this sample there are 250,000 to 350,000 clones, with roughly 90% seen only once. In total, the top ten clones hold about 11% of the sample. The sequenced sample consisted of peripheral blood. Receptors were obtained from a woman aged 25 to 39 with COVID-19, enrolled during active disease.

The J gene is TRBJ2-7, the V gene TRBV9, with 12 nucleotides matching TRBD1. The CDR3 consists of 18 residues. V trimming: 2 bases; J trimming: 2 bases; junction bases outside the gene matches: 11. Per the germline V gene, CDR1 is SGDLS and CDR2 is YYNGEE. The CDR3 DNA reads as TGTGCCAGCAGCGTCTCAGGGACAGGGGGCAGCCGGCCCTACGAGCAGTACTTC. It codes for CASSVSGTGGSRPYEQYF.

This clone was seen only once. The genes are TRBV18 and TRBJ1-1; 7 bases agree with TRBD1. After removal of 4 bases from V and 5 bases from J, the junction contained 10 bases not matched to a gene. CDR1 and CDR2 from the germline V gene are KGHSH and LQKENI. CDR3 length equals 15 residues. The chain's CDR3 is CASSLLDRRETEAFF. Here the CDR3 DNA reads TGTGCCAGCTCACTTCTGGACAGGCGGGAAACTGAAGCTTTCTTT.

The CDR3 spells CASSSDRSSLEAFF. The CDR3 DNA sequence: TGTGCCAGCAGTTCGGACAGGTCAAGCCTCGAAGCTTTCTTT. The V call is TRBV28, the J call TRBJ1-1; TRBD1 matches 7 bases. Germline trimming cut 4 bases from V and 8 bases from J; bases unmatched to any gene: 10. The CDR3 contains 14 residues. CDR1 and CDR2 (germline): MDHEN, SYDVKM.

The CDR3 loop reads CASSQVQGGTYEQYF. For the CDR3, the DNA is TGCGCCAGCAGCCAAGTTCAGGGTGGGACCTACGAGCAGTACTTC. The chain carries TRBV4-3 and TRBJ2-7; possibly TRBD1 for D (5 bases). V was shortened by 1 base and J by 2 bases, with 12 bases between the two germline ends. Germline loops: CDR1 LGHNA, CDR2 YSLEER. This CDR3 region has 15 residues.

The V gene is TRBV2, the J gene TRBJ2-6; the match to TRBD1 covers 12 bases. The CDR3 loop spans 17 amino acids. V shed 6 bases and J 4 bases; nucleotides not matched to a gene: 7. Germline V gene data show CDR1 as SNHLY and CDR2 as FYNNEI. CDR3 residues: CASSRQGQGAGANVLTF. The CDR3 bases are TGTGCCAGCAGCCGACAGGGACAGGGGGCCGGGGCCAACGTCCTGACTTTC.

As to this clone: The same CDR3 also results from other DNA sequences found in this sample. The V gene is TRBV7-6, the J gene TRBJ2-7, with 10 bases fitting TRBD2. Germline-derived CDR1 and CDR2 are SGHVS and FNYEAQ. The CDR3 is made up of 16 amino acids. Germline trimming cut 4 bases from V and 3 bases from J; bases unmatched to any gene: 9. The CDR3: CASSYSGLAGDYEQYF. The CDR3 DNA reads as TGTGCCAGCAGCTACTCGGGGCTAGCGGGAGACTACGAGCAGTACTTC.

The CDR3 spells CASSPTGSNQPQHF. The CDR3, as DNA: TGTGCCAGCAGCCCCACAGGGAGCAATCAGCCCCAGCATTTT. The J gene is TRBJ1-5, the V gene TRBV9; maybe TRBD1 (6 bases). Trimming took 4 bases from V and 1 from J, leaving 9 bases between them. Germline V gene lookup returns CDR1 SGDLS and CDR2 YYNGEE. This CDR3 region has 14 residues.

CDR3 residues: CATGELGSGDTQYF. In DNA, the CDR3 is TGTGCCACCGGAGAACTAGGAAGTGGGGATACGCAGTATTTT. The chain has TRBV28 and TRBJ2-3; possible D gene TRBD2, 5 bases. With 10 bases removed from V and 6 bases from J, the gap between germline ends came to 20 bases. CDR3 length: 14 residues. Germline V gene sequence: CDR1 MDHEN, CDR2 SYDVKM. Full variable domain (outside the CDR3, taken from reference TRBV28 and TRBJ2-3): DVKVTQSSRYLVKRTGEKVFLECVQDMDHENMFWYRQDPGLGLRLIYFSYDVKMKEKGDIPEGYSVSREKKERFSLILESASTNQTSMYLCATGELGSGDTQYFGPGTRLTVL.

The chain has TRBV7-3 and TRBJ2-3; TRBD2 matches 7 bases. After removal of 1 base from V and 6 bases from J, the junction contained 13 bases not matched to a gene. This CDR3 comprises 17 residues. Germline loops: CDR1 SGHTA, CDR2 FQGTGA. CDR3 in amino acids: CASSLMGGTNRVDTQYF. The CDR3 nucleotides read TGTGCCAGCAGCTTAATGGGGGGGACTAACCGCGTCGATACGCAGTATTTT. The full variable domain, in which reference TRBV7-3 and TRBJ2-3 provide the parts outside the CDR3, is GAGVSQTPSNKVTEKGKYVELRCDPISGHTALYWYRQSLGQGPEFLIYFQGTGAADDSGLPNDRFFAVRPEGSVSTLKIQRTERGDSAVYLCASSLMGGTNRVDTQYFGPGTRLTVL.

The CDR3 DNA follows: TGTGCCAGCAGCCGGGTCCAGGGGGCCCAGTACTTC. Protein sequence: CASSRVQGAQYF. The J gene is TRBJ2-5, the V gene TRBV5-6; 7 bases fit TRBD1. Germline CDR1 is SGHDT and CDR2 is YYEEEE. This CDR3 region has 12 residues. V dropped 4 bases and J dropped 9; count of bases not matched to a gene: 6.

The chain couples TRBV27 to TRBJ1-1; D unresolved. Looked up from germline, CDR1 is MNHEY and CDR2 is SMNVEV (reference sequence). Trimming removed 6 bases at V and 0 bases at J, with 17 bases between. CDR3 length equals 16 residues. CDR3: CASSVGWGAMNTEAFF. Here the CDR3 DNA reads TGTGCCAGCAGCGTAGGTTGGGGAGCAATGAACACTGAAGCTTTCTTT.

V gene TRBV15 combines with J gene TRBJ2-1, with 11 positions matching TRBD2. CDR1 is LNHNV, CDR2 YYDKDF, per germline (reference sequence). The CDR3 loop spans 18 amino acids. V was clipped by 3 bases and J by 4 bases; unmatched bases: 11. CDR3 DNA sequence: TGTGCCACCAGCAGTGGGCTAGCGGGAGGACCTGTATACAATGAGCAGTTCTTC. Residues: CATSSGLAGGPVYNEQFF.